Shown below are 6 T cell receptor beta chains from a single sample sequenced in a study of early T cells in non-severe SARS-CoV-2 infection. One entry per CDR3 protein, called by TCRdb with MiXCR from the 5' RACE reads. Found here are some 28,000 distinct CDR3 sequences, under 6.5% of them singletons; the top ten hold around 5.2%. Sequenced: whole blood. The receptor source for this set is an adult who was a healthcare worker with PCR-confirmed SARS-CoV-2 infection or an uninfected control (not recorded which).

This clonotype was seen repeatedly, ten times or more. The gene calls are TRBV11-2 and TRBJ2-1; 7 bases fit TRBD2. CDR3 length: 15 amino acids. Germline CDR1 reads SGHAT; CDR2 reads FQNNGV. V was clipped by 1 base and J by 5 bases; unmatched bases: 5. Here the CDR3 DNA reads TGTGCCAGCAGCTTAGGGGCTAGCGGACACAATGAGCAGTTCTTC. Its protein product is CASSLGASGHNEQFF.

This clonotype has at least ten counts. V is TRBV15 and J is TRBJ2-1, with D unclear. Trimming took 0 bases from V and 0 from J, leaving 12 bases between them. The CDR3 has 17 residues. CDR1 is LNHNV, CDR2 YYDKDF, per germline (reference sequence). CDR3 residues: CATSRDDEVASYNEQFF. The CDR3 DNA reads as TGTGCCACCAGCAGAGATGATGAGGTGGCCTCCTACAATGAGCAGTTCTTC.

This clonotype appeared many times. The V and J genes are TRBV5-4 and TRBJ2-7, with 7 bases fitting TRBD1. The CDR3 loop spans 14 amino acids. Germline lookup yields CDR1 SGHNT and CDR2 YYREEE (reference sequence). V shed 0 bases and J 3 bases; nucleotides not matched to a gene: 3. CDR3 residues: CASSLATGDYEQYF. CDR3 nucleotide sequence: TGTGCCAGCAGCTTGGCAACAGGGGACTACGAGCAGTACTTC.

This clonotype was seen once. Since a much larger clone is just one base distant, this may be a read error. J is TRBJ2-1 and V is TRBV20-1; perhaps TRBD1 as D (5 bases). CDR1 is DFQATT, CDR2 SNEGSKA, per germline (reference sequence). Trimming cost V 3 bases and J 8 bases, with 11 bases left between them. The CDR3 extends over 12 amino acids. This CDR3 reads CSARIQVYEQFF. DNA of the CDR3: TGCAGTGCTAGGATACAGGTCTATGAGCAGTTCTTC.

There are many counts of this clonotype. The chain combines TRBV7-3 with TRBJ1-2, with TRBD1 as a possible D gene (6 bases). Trimming removed 5 bases from V and 0 bases from J, with 10 bases in between. Per germline, CDR1 SGHTA and CDR2 FQGTGA. The CDR3 totals 14 residues. This CDR3 reads CASSPQGPNYGYTF. The DNA of the CDR3 is TGTGCCAGCAGCCCACAGGGTCCTAACTATGGCTACACCTTC.

The J gene is TRBJ2-7, the V gene TRBV20-1; 7 nucleotides line up with TRBD2. This CDR3 has 14 amino acids. Germline assignment: CDR1 DFQATT and CDR2 SNEGSKA (reference sequence). V was clipped by 2 bases and J by 2 bases; unmatched bases: 6. The CDR3 DNA is TGCAGTGCTAGAAAGCTAGCGGATACCTACGAGCAGTACTTC. It codes for CSARKLADTYEQYF.